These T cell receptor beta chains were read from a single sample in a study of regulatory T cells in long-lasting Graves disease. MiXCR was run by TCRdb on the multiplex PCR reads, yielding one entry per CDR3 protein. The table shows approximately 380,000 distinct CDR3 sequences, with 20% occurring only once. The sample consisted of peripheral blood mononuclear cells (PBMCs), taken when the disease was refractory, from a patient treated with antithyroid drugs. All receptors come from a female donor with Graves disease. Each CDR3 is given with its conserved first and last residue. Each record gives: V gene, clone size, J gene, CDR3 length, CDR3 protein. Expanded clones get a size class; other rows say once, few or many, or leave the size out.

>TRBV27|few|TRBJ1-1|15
CASKARGLGNTEAFF
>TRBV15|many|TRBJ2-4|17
CATSRDTDRGRKNIQYF
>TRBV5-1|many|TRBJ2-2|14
CASGTGQNTGELFF
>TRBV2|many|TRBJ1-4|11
CASSPFEKLFF
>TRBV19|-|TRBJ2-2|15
CASSIMGSNTGELFF
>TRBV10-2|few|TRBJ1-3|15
CASSGTIGTGNTIYF
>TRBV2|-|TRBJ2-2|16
CASSLQGMKNTGELFF
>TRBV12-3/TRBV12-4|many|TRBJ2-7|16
CASSAISSGRAREQYF
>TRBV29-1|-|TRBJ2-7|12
CSVHRGQNEQYF
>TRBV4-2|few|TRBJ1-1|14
CASSQEVAHTEAFF
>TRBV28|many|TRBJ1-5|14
CAASRQGPNQPQHF
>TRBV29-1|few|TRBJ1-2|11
CSVVDSVMYTF
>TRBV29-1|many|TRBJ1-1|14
CSVASRGLNTEAFF
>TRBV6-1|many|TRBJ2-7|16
CASSRPGLAGSYEQYF
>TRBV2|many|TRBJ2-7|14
CASREASALYEQYF
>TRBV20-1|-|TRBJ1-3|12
CSAIGEGDTIYF
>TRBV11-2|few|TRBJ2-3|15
CASSQSTRPADTQYF
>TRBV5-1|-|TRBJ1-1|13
CASSLWLDTEAFF
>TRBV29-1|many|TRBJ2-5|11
CSAVRSETQYF
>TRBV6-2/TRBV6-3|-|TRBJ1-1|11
CASSYRGSAFF
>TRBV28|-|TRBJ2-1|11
CASSSGGSQFF
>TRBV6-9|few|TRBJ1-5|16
CASSYPSGQRNQPQHF
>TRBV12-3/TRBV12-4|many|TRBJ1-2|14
CASSLGGGYYGYTF
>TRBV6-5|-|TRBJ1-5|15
CASSYGRLSNQPQHF
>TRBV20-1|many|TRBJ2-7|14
CSAQAASGSYEQYF
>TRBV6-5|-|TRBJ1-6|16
CASSYAGRQGNSPLHF
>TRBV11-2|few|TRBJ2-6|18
CASSLMPGELSGANVLTF
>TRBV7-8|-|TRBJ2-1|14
CASSLPETYNEQFF
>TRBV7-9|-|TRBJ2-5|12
CASSLATGGKFF
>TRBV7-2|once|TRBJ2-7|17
CASSLGGTSVFSYEQYF
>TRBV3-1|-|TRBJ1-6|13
CASSQDQDSPLHF
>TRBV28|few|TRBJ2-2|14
CASSERGYAGELFF
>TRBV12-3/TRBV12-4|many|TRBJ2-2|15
CASSSGTVDTGELFF